This T cell receptor (beta chain) emerged from a study of long-term antiretroviral therapy in people with HIV. Study-wide results and caveats: HIV repertoires covered narrower CDR3 length ranges than controls did. All blood samples came from the years 2004 to 2017, possibly under older ART regimens.

The CDR3 has 13 residues. Trimming took off 7 bases at V and 1 base at J, with 9 bases between the two ends. CDR1 LNHDA and CDR2 SQIVND come from the germline V gene (reference sequence). Investigators performed immunoSEQ version v3.0 at survey level. The repertoire was sequenced with immunoSEQ multiplex PCR; TCRdb's copy has only in-frame clones and lacks some. In the table there are 30,000 to 40,000 clones, 80% to 85% of which are singletons. Points on this clone: Antigen unknown.

Source: unsorted PBMCs, taken 1.5 years after starting antiretroviral therapy. This chain joins TRBV19 and TRBJ2-3; D is undetermined. The TCR comes from a man aged 18-30 years with HIV. CDR3 sequence: CASTSWGTDTQYF. CDR3 DNA: TGTGCCAGTACCTCTTGGGGCACAGATACGCAGTATTTT.